This TCR beta chain emerged from a study of blood T cells in healthy people across ages. Study-level points and caveats: The study found TCR beta diversity correlated strongly with naive T cell percentage.

Of note for this clonotype: Its matching antigen is unknown.

There are 15 residues in the CDR3. V was pared by 6 bases and J by 0 bases, with 13 bases between. Germline values: CDR1 SGHTA, CDR2 FQGNSA. A second PCR of about 7 to 12 cycles used a sample-barcoded 5' primer and a J-beta primer mix. A 12-random-nucleotide template-switch adaptor tagged each cDNA molecule. TCRdb re-analysed the 5' RACE reads in MiXCR, keeping a single row per CDR3 protein. The table records 600,000 to 650,000 distinct CDR3 sequences, 45% to 65% of them present only once. The donors, healthy Caucasians from Russia, were aged about 6 to 95. Per-sample PBMC isolation yielded at least 7 million cells.

The clonotype originates from a man in his 60s in good health. Sequencing input: blood. V and J are TRBV7-2 and TRBJ2-3; a weak D match, TRBD2 (5 bases). DNA for the CDR3: TGTGCCAGCAGTCCCCTAGCCTCTAGCACAGATACGCAGTATTTT. It encodes CASSPLASSTDTQYF. Together with reference TRBV7-2 and TRBJ2-3, the CDR3 gives the full variable domain: GAGVSQSPSNKVTEKGKDVELRCDPISGHTALYWYRQSLGQGLEFLIYFQGNSAPDKSGLPSDRFSAERTGGSVSTLTIQRTQQEDSAVYLCASSPLASSTDTQYFGPGTRLTVL.